This entry is about one T cell receptor beta chain. Antigen unknown. Germline V CDR1 and CDR2: SGHDT, YYEEEE. The CDR3 has 12 residues. V gave up 4 bases and J gave up 6 bases, with 7 bases separating them. The data originate from a study of cytomegalovirus exposure and HLA in healthy donors. 13 Jbeta primers and 60 Vbeta primers were used for the PCR. TCRdb's copy holds only in-frame clones and misses some; the assay was immunoSEQ multiplex PCR. The top ten hold less than 1.5% of the sample, which has about 140,000 clones, roughly four fifths seen once. Findings and limits, study-wide: Most TCRs appeared rarely, but some public TCRs recurred in many donors.

Sequences were obtained from PBMCs. This TCR was recovered from a man aged 25 to 40 in good health and CMV-seropositive. The chain recombines TRBV5-6 with TRBJ2-2; weak D call: TRBD2 (5 bases). The CDR3 reads CASSPRAGELFF. For the CDR3, the DNA is TGTGCCAGCAGCCCGAGGGCCGGGGAGCTGTTTTTT. Based on the CDR3 plus reference TRBV5-6 and TRBJ2-2, the full variable domain is DAGVTQSPTHLIKTRGQQVTLRCSPKSGHDTVSWYQQALGQGPQFIFQYYEEEERQRGNFPDRFSGHQFPNYSSELNVNALLLGDSALYLCASSPRAGELFFGEGSRLTVL.